What follows are 8 T cell receptor beta chains derived from one specimen sequenced in a study of PD-1 and CTLA-4 blockade in melanoma. Here immunoSEQ multiplex PCR was the method, and the copy in TCRdb shows in-frame clones only, minus some. The data contain roughly 30,000 clones, 80% to 95% of them singletons. The sample was CD8+ T cells from peripheral blood, taken from a patient given anti-PD-1 treatment. The receptors originated from a human donor with melanoma.

The chain uses TRBV7-9 and TRBJ2-1; D remains ambiguous. From germline, CDR1 is SEHNR and CDR2 FQNEAQ (reference sequence). Trimming removed 1 base from V and 1 base from J, with 14 bases in between. The CDR3 spans 17 residues. The CDR3 spells CASSLGPVTTSYNEQFF. The CDR3 bases are TGTGCCAGCAGCTTAGGCCCAGTGACCACTTCCTACAATGAGCAGTTCTTC.

This sequence joins TRBV19 and TRBJ1-2; unclear D gene. The CDR3 has 13 residues. Germline assignment: CDR1 LNHDA and CDR2 SQIVND (reference sequence). V was cut by 3 bases and J by 2 bases, with 7 bases left in between. The chain's CDR3 is CASSMLTNYGYTF. CDR3 nucleotide sequence: TGTGCCAGTAGTATGTTGACAAACTATGGCTACACCTTC.

V is TRBV30 and J is TRBJ2-7; D possibly corresponds to TRBD2 (5 bases). Per germline, CDR1 GTSNPN and CDR2 SVGIG (reference sequence). The CDR3 is 16 residues long. V was cut by 4 bases and J by 3 bases, with 22 bases left in between. For the CDR3, the DNA is TGTGCCTGGACCCCTCCACGGGGTATGGGGTACTACGAGCAGTACTTC. This encodes CAWTPPRGMGYYEQYF.

The count of this clone is one. CDR3 in amino acids: CASSSGYGNEQFF. The CDR3 nucleotides read TGTGCCAGCAGTTCGGGTTACGGCAATGAGCAGTTCTTC. The chain uses TRBV28 and TRBJ2-1; D is unresolved. This CDR3 has 13 amino acids. Per germline, CDR1 MDHEN and CDR2 SYDVKM. The V end lost 4 bases, the J end lost 6 bases, and 10 bases lay between the germline ends.

This chain uses TRBV25-1 with TRBJ2-7, with D perhaps TRBD1 (5 bases). Germline loops: CDR1 MGHDK, CDR2 SYGVNS. V was shortened by 3 bases and J by 4 bases, with 13 bases between the two germline ends. The CDR3 contains 14 residues. CDR3 protein: CASSDEGVSYEQYF. CDR3 DNA: TGTGCCAGCAGTGACGAAGGGGTTTCGTACGAGCAGTACTTC.

The V call is TRBV7-8, the J call TRBJ1-5; a possible D gene is TRBD1 (5 bases). In germline, CDR1 is SGHVS, CDR2 FQNEAQ. The CDR3 is made up of 13 amino acids. Trimming stripped 9 bases from V and 4 bases from J, with 13 bases between. For the CDR3, the DNA is TGTGCCAGTACCGAGGACAATAATCAGCCCCAGCATTTT. Its translation: CASTEDNNQPQHF.

The chain employs TRBV12-3 or TRBV12-4 and TRBJ2-7; D could derive from TRBD1 or TRBD2 (5 bases each). Trimming removed 8 bases from V and 5 bases from J, with 13 bases in between. The CDR3 length is 12 residues. CDR3 sequence: CASLYQGHEQYF. CDR3 bases: TGTGCCAGCCTCTACCAGGGACACGAGCAGTACTTC.

This chain connects TRBV14 to TRBJ2-6; D unclear. From germline, CDR1 is SGHDN and CDR2 FVKESK. This CDR3 comprises 13 residues. The ends were cut back, 4 bases at V and 2 bases at J, with 3 bases in the middle. The CDR3 spells CASSLAGANVLTF. The CDR3 DNA follows: TGTGCCAGCAGCCTCGCTGGGGCCAACGTCCTGACTTTC.